Listed below are T cell receptor beta chains from one sample, sequenced in a study of T cells expressing NK-cell markers. TCRdb derives one entry per CDR3 protein from the 5' RACE reads, leaving out DNA. This repertoire comprises about 460,000 distinct CDR3 sequences; its ten largest clones make up more than 1.4%. The source material was blood T cells: a sorted CD56 or NKG2C T cell subset, CD4+ or CD8+ T cells, or bulk PBMC T cells (not recorded which). The receptors originated from a woman aged 50 to 60 in good health. Both conserved end residues are part of each CDR3. The order of the fields is V gene, J gene, CDR3 protein.

v_gene: TRBV5-1; j_gene: TRBJ2-4; CDR3aa: CASSLGPADSRAKNIQYF
v_gene: TRBV30; j_gene: TRBJ2-3; CDR3aa: CAWSEGTSGVTDTQYF
v_gene: TRBV12-3/TRBV12-4; j_gene: TRBJ2-4; CDR3aa: CASSLGEAKNIQYF
v_gene: TRBV2; j_gene: TRBJ2-3; CDR3aa: CASSEAYLVNTQYF
v_gene: TRBV11-2; j_gene: TRBJ2-3; CDR3aa: CASSLEGGKKDTQYF
v_gene: TRBV27; j_gene: TRBJ1-1; CDR3aa: CASSFFGGGAGGLFTEAFF
v_gene: TRBV5-5; j_gene: TRBJ1-4; CDR3aa: CASSLQDIKNEKLFF
v_gene: TRBV7-9; j_gene: TRBJ1-5; CDR3aa: CASSLDVTGFGNQPQHF
v_gene: TRBV27; j_gene: TRBJ2-6; CDR3aa: CASTRWSGQTSGANVLTF
v_gene: TRBV14; j_gene: TRBJ2-1; CDR3aa: CASSPDYSAGEQFF
v_gene: TRBV7-2; j_gene: TRBJ1-5; CDR3aa: CASSLMGADNQPQHF
v_gene: TRBV20-1; j_gene: TRBJ2-4; CDR3aa: CTAVGGRAKNIQYF
v_gene: TRBV6-6; j_gene: TRBJ2-7; CDR3aa: CASNGDRDYEQYF
v_gene: TRBV20-1; j_gene: TRBJ1-1; CDR3aa: CSARVEGVFNTEAFF
v_gene: TRBV19; j_gene: TRBJ2-3; CDR3aa: CASSVGRDTQYF
v_gene: TRBV5-1; j_gene: TRBJ2-7; CDR3aa: CASSFSWAPYEQYF
v_gene: TRBV12-3/TRBV12-4; j_gene: TRBJ2-5; CDR3aa: CASSLARTRTDQETQYF
v_gene: TRBV4-2; j_gene: TRBJ1-4; CDR3aa: CASSQERQEGEKLFF
v_gene: TRBV15; j_gene: TRBJ2-3; CDR3aa: CATRSQNTQYF
v_gene: TRBV15; j_gene: TRBJ2-5; CDR3aa: CATSRGWDLETQYF
v_gene: TRBV27; j_gene: TRBJ2-6; CDR3aa: CASSGRMREGGANVLTF
v_gene: TRBV5-5; j_gene: TRBJ1-1; CDR3aa: CASSLVSGNTEAFF
v_gene: TRBV6-5; j_gene: TRBJ2-5; CDR3aa: CASSPGQGTPQTQYF
v_gene: TRBV5-1; j_gene: TRBJ2-2; CDR3aa: CASSLEGPGDTGELFF
v_gene: TRBV23-1; j_gene: TRBJ2-1; CDR3aa: CASPGHNYNEQFF
v_gene: TRBV2; j_gene: TRBJ1-3; CDR3aa: CASSTGGASGNTIYF
v_gene: TRBV10-3; j_gene: TRBJ1-1; CDR3aa: CAIRGEIGVFF
v_gene: TRBV3-1; j_gene: TRBJ2-7; CDR3aa: CASSQDSRTLNEQYF
v_gene: TRBV9; j_gene: TRBJ1-4; CDR3aa: CASSVEGGGREKLFF
v_gene: TRBV27; j_gene: TRBJ1-1; CDR3aa: CASSFLGIGQGKAFF
v_gene: TRBV12-3/TRBV12-4; j_gene: TRBJ2-5; CDR3aa: CATMGTSRTQYF
v_gene: TRBV5-1; j_gene: TRBJ2-7; CDR3aa: CASSRQGQGAREQYF
v_gene: TRBV25-1; j_gene: TRBJ2-1; CDR3aa: CASSDPKREAGEQFF
v_gene: TRBV9; j_gene: TRBJ2-1; CDR3aa: CASSVDGADANEQFF
v_gene: TRBV29-1; j_gene: TRBJ2-1; CDR3aa: CSVDRRGGGNEQFF
v_gene: TRBV10-3; j_gene: TRBJ1-6; CDR3aa: CAISDRTGGNSPLHF
v_gene: TRBV5-4; j_gene: TRBJ2-2; CDR3aa: CASSPTSGRNTGELFF
v_gene: TRBV2; j_gene: TRBJ2-3; CDR3aa: CASYHGSTDTQYF
v_gene: TRBV11-3; j_gene: TRBJ2-7; CDR3aa: CASSLVAGQGAYEQYF
v_gene: TRBV25-1; j_gene: TRBJ2-2; CDR3aa: CASSEVGKNTGELFF
v_gene: TRBV3-1; j_gene: TRBJ1-6; CDR3aa: CASTQQGSPLHF
v_gene: TRBV7-9; j_gene: TRBJ2-1; CDR3aa: CASSLRAPLANEQFF
v_gene: TRBV4-2; j_gene: TRBJ2-5; CDR3aa: CASSQGVEETQYF
v_gene: TRBV10-1; j_gene: TRBJ2-3; CDR3aa: CASSDQLSDTQYF
v_gene: TRBV12-3/TRBV12-4; j_gene: TRBJ2-2; CDR3aa: CASSWDFSTGELFF